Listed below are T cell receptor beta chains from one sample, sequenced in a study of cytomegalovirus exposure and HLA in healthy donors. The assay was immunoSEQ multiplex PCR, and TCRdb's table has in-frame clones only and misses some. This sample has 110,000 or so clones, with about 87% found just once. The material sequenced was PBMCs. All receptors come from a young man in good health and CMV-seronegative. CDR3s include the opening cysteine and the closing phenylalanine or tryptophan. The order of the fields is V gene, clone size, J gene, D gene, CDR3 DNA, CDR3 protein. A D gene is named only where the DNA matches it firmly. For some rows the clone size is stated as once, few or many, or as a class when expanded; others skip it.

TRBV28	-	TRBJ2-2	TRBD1	TGTGTTACACAGGGGTCCACCGGGGAGCTGTTTTTT	CVTQGSTGELFF
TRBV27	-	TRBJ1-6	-	TGTGCCAGCAGTTTGTACAGGGAATTCGGTGGTTCATCACCCCTCCACTTT	CASSLYREFGGSSPLHF
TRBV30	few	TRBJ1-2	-	TGTGCCTCCCAGCGGGAGCTTGGGTATGGCTACACCTTC	CASQRELGYGYTF
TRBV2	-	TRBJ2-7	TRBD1	TGTGCCAGCATCAGGACAGGGTATGACGAGCAGTACTTC	CASIRTGYDEQYF
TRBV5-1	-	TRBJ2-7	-	TGCGCCAGCAGCTGGGCAGGGTCTGGGTACGAGCAGTACTTC	CASSWAGSGYEQYF
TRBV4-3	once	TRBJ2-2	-	TGCGCCAGCAGCCAGGGGACAAAACGAACGAACACCGGGGAGCTGTTTTTT	CASSQGTKRTNTGELFF
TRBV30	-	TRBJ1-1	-	TGTGCCTGGAGTCAACACAGAATGAACACTGAAGCTTTCTTT	CAWSQHRMNTEAFF
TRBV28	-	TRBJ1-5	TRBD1	TGTGCCAGCACTAACCCAGGGGGCGGTCAGCCCCAGCATTTT	CASTNPGGGQPQHF
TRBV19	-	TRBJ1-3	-	TGTGCCAGTAAATCATCACAGAAGTTCTTCTCTGGAAGAAACACCATATATTTT	CASKSSQKFFSGRNTIYF
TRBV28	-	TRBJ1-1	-	TGTGCCAGCAAACTATGGGAGGGTCGGAGCACTGAAGCTTTCTTT	CASKLWEGRSTEAFF
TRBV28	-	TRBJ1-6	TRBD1	TGTGCCAGCAGTTCAACCATGAAAGGGGGCTTTTTTAATTCACCCCTCCACTTT	CASSSTMKGGFFNSPLHF
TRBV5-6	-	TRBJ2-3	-	TGTGCCAGCAGCTTGGCCCTGGATACGCAGTATTTT	CASSLALDTQYF
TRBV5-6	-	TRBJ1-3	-	TGTGCCAGCAGCTTGTGGGCGACAGGAGTCCGCTCTGGAAACACCATATATTTT	CASSLWATGVRSGNTIYF
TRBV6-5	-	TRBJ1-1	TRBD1	TGTGCCAACCAGCAAGGACAGGGGAACACTGAAGCTTTCTTT	CANQQGQGNTEAFF
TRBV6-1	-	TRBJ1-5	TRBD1	TGTGCCAGCAGTGAACTGGACAGGGGCAATCAGCCCCAGCATTTT	CASSELDRGNQPQHF